This record covers a single T cell receptor (beta chain). The antigen is undetermined. V was cut by 10 bases and J by 5 bases, with 16 bases left in between. Germline CDR1 SNHLY, CDR2 FYNNEI. The CDR3 is 13 amino acids. This sample stems from a study of CD8+CD57+ T cells in acquired aplastic anemia. For the study at large: Average DNA yield from sorted CD4+ and CD8+ cells was 3.2 ug. The study, taken as a whole, reports: Between the patient and control groups, CD8+ Simpson's diversity did not differ significantly. Between patients and controls, 25 to 30 CD8+ CDR3 sequences were found in common.

Researchers used genomic DNA as the template to profile TCR beta VDJ and CDR3. From the reads, TCRdb called clonotypes with MiXCR, one entry per CDR3 protein. The sample has 150,000 to 200,000 distinct CDR3 sequences, over 60% seen once. Source material: sorted CD4+, CD8+, or CD8+CD57+ T cells (not recorded which) from PBMCs. The TCR originated in a human donor with severe aplastic anemia or a healthy control (not recorded which). V is TRBV2 and J is TRBJ2-3; D is undetermined. In DNA form, the CDR3 reads TGTGCCACCTCTAAGGTGATGGTAGATACGCAGTATTTT. As protein: CATSKVMVDTQYF. Complete variable domain (other parts from reference TRBV2 and TRBJ2-3): EPEVTQTPSHQVTQMGQEVILRCVPISNHLYFYWYRQILGQKVEFLVSFYNNEISEKSEIFDDQFSVERPDGSNFTLKIRSTKLEDSAMYFCATSKVMVDTQYFGPGTRLTVL.